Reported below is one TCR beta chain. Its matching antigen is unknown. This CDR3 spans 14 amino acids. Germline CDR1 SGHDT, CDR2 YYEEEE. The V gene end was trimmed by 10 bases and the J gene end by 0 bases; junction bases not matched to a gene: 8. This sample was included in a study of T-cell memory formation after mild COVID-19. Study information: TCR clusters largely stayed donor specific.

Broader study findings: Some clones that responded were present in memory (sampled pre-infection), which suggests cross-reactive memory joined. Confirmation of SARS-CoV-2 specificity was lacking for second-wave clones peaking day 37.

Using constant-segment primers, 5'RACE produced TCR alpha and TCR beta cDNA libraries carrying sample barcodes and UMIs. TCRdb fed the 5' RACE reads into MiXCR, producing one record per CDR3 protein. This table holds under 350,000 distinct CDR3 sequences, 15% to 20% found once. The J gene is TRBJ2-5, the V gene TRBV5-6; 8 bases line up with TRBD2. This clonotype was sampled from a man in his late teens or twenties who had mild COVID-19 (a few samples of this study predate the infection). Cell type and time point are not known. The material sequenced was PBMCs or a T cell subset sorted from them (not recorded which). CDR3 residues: CAGRAGANQETQYF. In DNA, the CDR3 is TGTGCCGGACGAGCGGGGGCCAACCAAGAGACCCAGTACTTC.